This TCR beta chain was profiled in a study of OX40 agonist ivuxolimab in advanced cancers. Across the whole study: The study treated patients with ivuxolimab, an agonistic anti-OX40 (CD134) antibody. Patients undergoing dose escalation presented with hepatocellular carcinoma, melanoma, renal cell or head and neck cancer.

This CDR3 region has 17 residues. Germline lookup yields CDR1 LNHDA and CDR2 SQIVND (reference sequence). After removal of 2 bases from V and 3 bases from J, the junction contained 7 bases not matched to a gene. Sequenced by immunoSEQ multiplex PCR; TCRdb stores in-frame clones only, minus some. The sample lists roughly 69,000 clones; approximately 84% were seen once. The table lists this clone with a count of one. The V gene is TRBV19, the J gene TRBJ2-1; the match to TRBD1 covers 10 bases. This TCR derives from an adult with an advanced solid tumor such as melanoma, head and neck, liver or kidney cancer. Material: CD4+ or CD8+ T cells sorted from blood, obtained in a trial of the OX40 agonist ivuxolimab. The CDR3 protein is CASSIRKGQGRYNEQFF. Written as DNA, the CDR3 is TGTGCCAGTAGTATAAGAAAGGGACAGGGGCGCTACAATGAGCAGTTCTTC. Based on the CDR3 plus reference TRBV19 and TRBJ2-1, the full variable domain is DGGITQSPKYLFRKEGQNVTLSCEQNLNHDAMYWYRQDPGQGLRLIYYSQIVNDFQKGDIAEGYSVSREKKESFPLTVTSAQKNPTAFYLCASSIRKGQGRYNEQFFGPGTRLTVL.